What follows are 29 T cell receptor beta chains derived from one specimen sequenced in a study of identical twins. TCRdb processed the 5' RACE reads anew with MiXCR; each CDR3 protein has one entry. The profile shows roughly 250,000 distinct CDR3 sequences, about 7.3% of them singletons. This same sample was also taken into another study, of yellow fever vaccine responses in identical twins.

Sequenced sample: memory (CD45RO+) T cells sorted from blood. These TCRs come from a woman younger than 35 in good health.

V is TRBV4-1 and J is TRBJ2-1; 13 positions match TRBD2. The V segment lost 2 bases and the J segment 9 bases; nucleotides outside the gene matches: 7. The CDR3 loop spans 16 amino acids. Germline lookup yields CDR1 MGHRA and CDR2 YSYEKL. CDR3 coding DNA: TGCGCCAGCAGCCAACAGGGACTAGCGGGGAGCGGTGAGCAGTTCTTC. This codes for CASSQQGLAGSGEQFF.

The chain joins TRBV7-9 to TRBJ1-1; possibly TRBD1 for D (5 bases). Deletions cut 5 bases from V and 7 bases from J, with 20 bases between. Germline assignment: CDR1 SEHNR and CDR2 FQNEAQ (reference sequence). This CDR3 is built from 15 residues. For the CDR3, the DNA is TGTGCCAGCAGCCCAGGGACCGGCAGGAGTCTTGAAGCTTTCTTT. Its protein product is CASSPGTGRSLEAFF.

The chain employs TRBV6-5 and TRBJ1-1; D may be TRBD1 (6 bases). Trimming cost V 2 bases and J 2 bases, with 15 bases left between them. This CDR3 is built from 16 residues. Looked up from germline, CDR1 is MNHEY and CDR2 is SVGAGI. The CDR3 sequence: CASSYNRDTHNTEAFF. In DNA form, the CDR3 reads TGTGCCAGCAGTTACAACAGGGACACACATAACACTGAAGCTTTCTTT.

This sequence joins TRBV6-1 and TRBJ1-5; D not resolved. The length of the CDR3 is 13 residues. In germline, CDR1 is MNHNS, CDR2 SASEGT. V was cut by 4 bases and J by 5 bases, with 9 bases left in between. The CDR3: CASSAWEYQPQHF. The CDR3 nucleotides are TGTGCCAGCAGTGCTTGGGAATATCAGCCCCAGCATTTT.

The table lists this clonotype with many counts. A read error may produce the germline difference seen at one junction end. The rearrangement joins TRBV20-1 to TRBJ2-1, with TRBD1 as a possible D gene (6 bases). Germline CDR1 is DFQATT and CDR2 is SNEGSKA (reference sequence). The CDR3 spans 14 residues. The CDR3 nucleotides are TGCAGTGCTCGAGACATAACAGGGATCAATGAGCAGTTCTTC. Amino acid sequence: CSARDITGINEQFF.

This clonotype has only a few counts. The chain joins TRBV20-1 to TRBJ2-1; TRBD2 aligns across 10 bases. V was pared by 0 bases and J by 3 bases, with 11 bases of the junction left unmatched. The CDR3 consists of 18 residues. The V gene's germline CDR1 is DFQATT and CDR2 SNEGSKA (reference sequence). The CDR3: CSARESGAGGPRYNEQFF. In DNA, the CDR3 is TGCAGTGCTAGAGAAAGCGGAGCGGGAGGGCCTCGCTACAATGAGCAGTTCTTC.

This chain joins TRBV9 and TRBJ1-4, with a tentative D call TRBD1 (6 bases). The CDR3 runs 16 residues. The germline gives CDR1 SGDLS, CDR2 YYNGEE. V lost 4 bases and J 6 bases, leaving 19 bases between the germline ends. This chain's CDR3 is CASSRDTLRGHEKLFF. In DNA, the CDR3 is TGTGCCAGCAGCCGGGACACCTTGAGGGGCCATGAAAAACTGTTTTTT.

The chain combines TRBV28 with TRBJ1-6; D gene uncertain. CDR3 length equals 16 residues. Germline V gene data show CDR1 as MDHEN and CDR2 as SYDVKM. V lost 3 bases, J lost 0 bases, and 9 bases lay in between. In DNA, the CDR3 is TGTGCCAGCAGTTTGGTAGGGAGCTCCTATAATTCACCCCTCCACTTT. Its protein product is CASSLVGSSYNSPLHF.

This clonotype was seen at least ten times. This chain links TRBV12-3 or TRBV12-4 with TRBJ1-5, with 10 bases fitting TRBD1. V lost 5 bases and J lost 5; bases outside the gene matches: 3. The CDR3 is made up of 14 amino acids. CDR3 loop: CASSRDRGDQPQHF. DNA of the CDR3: TGTGCCAGCAGTCGGGACAGGGGCGATCAGCCCCAGCATTTT.

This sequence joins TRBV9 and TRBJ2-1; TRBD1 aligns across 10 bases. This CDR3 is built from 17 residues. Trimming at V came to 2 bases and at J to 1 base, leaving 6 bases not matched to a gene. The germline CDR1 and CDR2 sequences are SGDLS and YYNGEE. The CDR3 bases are TGTGCCAGCAGCGTGGGGGACAGGGGTCGTTCCTACAATGAGCAGTTCTTC. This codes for CASSVGDRGRSYNEQFF.

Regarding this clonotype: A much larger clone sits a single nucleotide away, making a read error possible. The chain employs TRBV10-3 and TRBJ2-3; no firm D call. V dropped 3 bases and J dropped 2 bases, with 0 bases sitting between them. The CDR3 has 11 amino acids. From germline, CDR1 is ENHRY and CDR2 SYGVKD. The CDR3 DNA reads TGTGCCATCAGTGACACAGATACGCAGTATTTT. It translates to CAISDTDTQYF.

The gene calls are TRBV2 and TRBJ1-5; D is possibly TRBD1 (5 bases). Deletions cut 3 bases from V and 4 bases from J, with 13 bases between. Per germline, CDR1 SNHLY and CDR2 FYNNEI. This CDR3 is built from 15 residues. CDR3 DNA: TGTGCCAGCAGTGAGGGTCTTAAGGGGAATCAGCCCCAGCATTTT. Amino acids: CASSEGLKGNQPQHF. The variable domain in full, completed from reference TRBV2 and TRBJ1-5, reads EPEVTQTPSHQVTQMGQEVILRCVPISNHLYFYWYRQILGQKVEFLVSFYNNEISEKSEIFDDQFSVERPDGSNFTLKIRSTKLEDSAMYFCASSEGLKGNQPQHFGDGTRLSIL.

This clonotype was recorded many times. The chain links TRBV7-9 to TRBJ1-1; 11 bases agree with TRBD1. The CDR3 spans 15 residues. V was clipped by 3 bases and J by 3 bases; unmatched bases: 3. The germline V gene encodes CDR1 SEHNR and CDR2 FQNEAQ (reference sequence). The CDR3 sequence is CASSFSDRGHTEAFF. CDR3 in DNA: TGTGCCAGCAGCTTCTCGGACAGGGGGCACACTGAAGCTTTCTTT. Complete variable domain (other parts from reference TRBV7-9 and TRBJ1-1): DTGVSQNPRHKITKRGQNVTFRCDPISEHNRLYWYRQTLGQGPEFLTYFQNEAQLEKSRLLSDRFSAERPKGSFSTLEIQRTEQGDSAMYLCASSFSDRGHTEAFFGQGTRLTVV.

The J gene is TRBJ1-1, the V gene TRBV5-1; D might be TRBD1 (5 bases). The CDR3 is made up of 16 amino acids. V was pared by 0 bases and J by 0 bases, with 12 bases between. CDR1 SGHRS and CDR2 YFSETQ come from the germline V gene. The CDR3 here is CASSLEQGGMNTEAFF. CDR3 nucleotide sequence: TGCGCCAGCAGCTTGGAGCAGGGCGGCATGAACACTGAAGCTTTCTTT. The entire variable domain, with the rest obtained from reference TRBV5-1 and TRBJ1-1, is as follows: KAGVTQTPRYLIKTRGQQVTLSCSPISGHRSVSWYQQTPGQGLQFLFEYFSETQRNKGNFPGRFSGRQFSNSRSEMNVSTLELGDSALYLCASSLEQGGMNTEAFFGQGTRLTVV.

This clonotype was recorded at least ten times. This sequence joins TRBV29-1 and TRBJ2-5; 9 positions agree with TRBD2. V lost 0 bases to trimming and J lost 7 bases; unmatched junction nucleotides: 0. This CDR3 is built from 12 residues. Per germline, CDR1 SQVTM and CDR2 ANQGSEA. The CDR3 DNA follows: TGCAGCGTTGAAGAGACTAGCGGGACCCAGTACTTC. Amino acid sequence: CSVEETSGTQYF.

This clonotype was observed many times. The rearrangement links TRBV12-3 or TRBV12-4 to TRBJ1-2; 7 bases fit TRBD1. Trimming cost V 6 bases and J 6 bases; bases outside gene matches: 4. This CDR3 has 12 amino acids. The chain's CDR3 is CASRNGQDGYTF. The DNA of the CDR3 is TGTGCCAGCAGGAATGGACAGGATGGCTACACCTTC.

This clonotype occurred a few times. The CDR3 sequence: CASMGGGNQPQHF. CDR3 bases: TGTGCCAGCATGGGGGGAGGCAATCAGCCCCAGCATTTT. V and J are TRBV27 and TRBJ1-5, with D perhaps TRBD1 (5 bases). The V end was cut by 7 bases, the J end by 2 bases, with 9 bases between. The CDR3 contains 13 residues. The germline gives CDR1 MNHEY, CDR2 SMNVEV (reference sequence).

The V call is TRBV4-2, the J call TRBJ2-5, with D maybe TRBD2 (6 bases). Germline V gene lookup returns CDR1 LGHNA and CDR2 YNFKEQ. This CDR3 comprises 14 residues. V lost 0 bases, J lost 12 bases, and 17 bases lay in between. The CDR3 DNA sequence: TGTGCCAGCAGCCAAGATGGGACTCGGAGAATCAAGTACTTC. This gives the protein CASSQDGTRRIKYF.

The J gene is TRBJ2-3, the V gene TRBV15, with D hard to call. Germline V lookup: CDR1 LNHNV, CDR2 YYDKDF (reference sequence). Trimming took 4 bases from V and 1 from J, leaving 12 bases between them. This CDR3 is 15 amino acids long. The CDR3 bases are TGTGCCACCAGCACCAGGACCCTTGGCACAGATACGCAGTATTTT. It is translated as CATSTRTLGTDTQYF.

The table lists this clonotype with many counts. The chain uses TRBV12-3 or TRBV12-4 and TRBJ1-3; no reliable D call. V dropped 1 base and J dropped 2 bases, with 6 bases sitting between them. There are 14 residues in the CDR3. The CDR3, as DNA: TGTGCCAGCAGTTTAGGGTCAGCTGGAAACACCATATATTTT. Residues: CASSLGSAGNTIYF.

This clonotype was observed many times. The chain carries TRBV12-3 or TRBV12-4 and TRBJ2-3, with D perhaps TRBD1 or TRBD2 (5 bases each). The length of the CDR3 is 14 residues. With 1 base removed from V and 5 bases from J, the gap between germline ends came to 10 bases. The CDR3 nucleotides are TGTGCCAGCAGTTTAGGTGGGGGACGAGATACGCAGTATTTT. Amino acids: CASSLGGGRDTQYF.

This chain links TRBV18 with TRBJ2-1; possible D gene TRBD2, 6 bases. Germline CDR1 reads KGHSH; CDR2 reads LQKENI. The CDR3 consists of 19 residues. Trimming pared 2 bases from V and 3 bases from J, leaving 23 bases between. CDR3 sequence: CASSPSFAAGRGSYNEQFF. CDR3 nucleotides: TGTGCCAGCTCACCATCGTTCGCAGCAGGGCGGGGCAGCTACAATGAGCAGTTCTTC.

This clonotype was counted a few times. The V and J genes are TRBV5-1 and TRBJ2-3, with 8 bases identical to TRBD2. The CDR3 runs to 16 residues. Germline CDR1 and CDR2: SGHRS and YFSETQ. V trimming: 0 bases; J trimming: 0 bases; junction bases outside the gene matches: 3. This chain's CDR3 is CASSLGTSTSTDTQYF. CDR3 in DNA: TGCGCCAGCAGCTTGGGGACTAGCACAAGCACAGATACGCAGTATTTT.

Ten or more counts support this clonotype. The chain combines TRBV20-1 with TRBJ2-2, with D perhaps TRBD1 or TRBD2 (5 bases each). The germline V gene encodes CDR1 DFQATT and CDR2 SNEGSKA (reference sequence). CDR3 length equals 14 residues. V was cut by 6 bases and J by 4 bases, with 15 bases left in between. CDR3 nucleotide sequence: TGCAGTGCCTCGGGACCGGCGGTCACCGGGGAGCTGTTTTTT. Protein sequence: CSASGPAVTGELFF.

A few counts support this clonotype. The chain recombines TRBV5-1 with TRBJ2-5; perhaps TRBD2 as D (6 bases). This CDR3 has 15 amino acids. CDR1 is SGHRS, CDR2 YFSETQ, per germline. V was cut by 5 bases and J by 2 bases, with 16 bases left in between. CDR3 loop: CASRRDGADQETQYF. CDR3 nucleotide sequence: TGCGCCAGCAGGCGGGATGGAGCGGATCAAGAGACCCAGTACTTC. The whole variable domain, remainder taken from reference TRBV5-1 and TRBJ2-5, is KAGVTQTPRYLIKTRGQQVTLSCSPISGHRSVSWYQQTPGQGLQFLFEYFSETQRNKGNFPGRFSGRQFSNSRSEMNVSTLELGDSALYLCASRRDGADQETQYFGPGTRLLVL.

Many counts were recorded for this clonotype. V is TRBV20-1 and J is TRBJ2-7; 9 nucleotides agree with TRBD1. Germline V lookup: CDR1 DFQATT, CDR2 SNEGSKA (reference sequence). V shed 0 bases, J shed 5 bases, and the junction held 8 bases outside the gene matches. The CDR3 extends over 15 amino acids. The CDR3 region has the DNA TGCAGTGCTAGAGATCCGGACAGGGGTGTCCACGAGCAGTACTTC. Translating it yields CSARDPDRGVHEQYF.

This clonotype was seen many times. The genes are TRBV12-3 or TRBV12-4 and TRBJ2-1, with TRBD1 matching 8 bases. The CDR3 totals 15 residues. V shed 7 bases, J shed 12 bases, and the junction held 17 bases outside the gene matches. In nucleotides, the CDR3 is TGTGCCAGCACCGCAGGGGGCGGGACAGCTCGGGGGCAGTTCTTC. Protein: CASTAGGGTARGQFF.

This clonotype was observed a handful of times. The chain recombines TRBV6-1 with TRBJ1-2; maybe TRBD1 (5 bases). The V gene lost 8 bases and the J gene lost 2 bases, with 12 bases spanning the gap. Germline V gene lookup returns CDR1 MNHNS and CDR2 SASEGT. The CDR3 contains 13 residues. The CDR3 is CASQGALNYGYTF. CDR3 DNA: TGTGCCAGCCAAGGGGCTTTGAACTATGGCTACACCTTC.

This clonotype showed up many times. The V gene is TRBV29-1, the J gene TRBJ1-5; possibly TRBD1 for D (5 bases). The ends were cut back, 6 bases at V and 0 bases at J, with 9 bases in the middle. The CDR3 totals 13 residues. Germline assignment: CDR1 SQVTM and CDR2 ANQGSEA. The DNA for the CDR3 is TGCAGCGTACAGGAGAATAGCAATCAGCCCCAGCATTTT. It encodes CSVQENSNQPQHF. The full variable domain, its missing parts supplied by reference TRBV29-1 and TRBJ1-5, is SAVISQKPSRDICQRGTSLTIQCQVDSQVTMMFWYRQQPGQSLTLIATANQGSEATYESGFVIDKFPISRPNLTFSTLTVSNMSPEDSSIYLCSVQENSNQPQHFGDGTRLSIL.